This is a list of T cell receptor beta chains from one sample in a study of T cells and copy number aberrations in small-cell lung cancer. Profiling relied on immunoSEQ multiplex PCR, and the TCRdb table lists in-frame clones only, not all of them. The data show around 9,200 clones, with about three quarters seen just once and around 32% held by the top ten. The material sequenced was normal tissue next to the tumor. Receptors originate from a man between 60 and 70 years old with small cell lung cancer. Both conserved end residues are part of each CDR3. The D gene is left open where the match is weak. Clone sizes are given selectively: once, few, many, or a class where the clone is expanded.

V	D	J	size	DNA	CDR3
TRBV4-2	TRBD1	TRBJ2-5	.	TGTGCCAGCAGCCAACCGGGGACAGGGCATCAAGAGACCCAGTACTTC	CASSQPGTGHQETQYF
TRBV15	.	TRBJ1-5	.	TGTGCCACCAGCAGAGATCTCAATCAGCCCCAGCATTTT	CATSRDLNQPQHF
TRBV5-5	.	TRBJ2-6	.	TGTGCCAGCAGCTTGGTAGGTTCCTCTGGGGCCAACGTCCTGACTTTC	CASSLVGSSGANVLTF
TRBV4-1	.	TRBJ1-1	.	TGCGCCAGCAGCCCCGGTTGGGGACCCACTGAAGCTTTCTTT	CASSPGWGPTEAFF
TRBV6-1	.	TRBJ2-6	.	TGTGCCAGCAGTGAACAGACCTCTGGGGCCAACGTCCTGACTTTC	CASSEQTSGANVLTF
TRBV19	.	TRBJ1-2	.	TGTGCCAGTAGTACCCTTCCTCAGGCCACTAACTATGGCTACACCTTC	CASSTLPQATNYGYTF
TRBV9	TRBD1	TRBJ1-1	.	TGTGCCAGCAGCGTGGACAGGACGGCTGAAGCTTTCTTT	CASSVDRTAEAFF
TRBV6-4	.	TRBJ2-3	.	TGTGCCAGCAGTGACACAGGGAGCACAGATACGCAGTATTTT	CASSDTGSTDTQYF
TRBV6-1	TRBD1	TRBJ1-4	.	TGTGCCAGTGGGATTTTTCGCGGACAGGGGAAAAAACTGTTTTTT	CASGIFRGQGKKLFF
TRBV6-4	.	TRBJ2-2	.	TGTGCCAGCAGTGCCTCAGGGTTCGCCGGGGAGCTGTTTTTT	CASSASGFAGELFF
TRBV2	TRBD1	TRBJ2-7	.	TGTGCCAGCAAATCACAGGGGACCGAGCAGTACTTC	CASKSQGTEQYF
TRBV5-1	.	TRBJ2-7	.	TGCGCCAGCAGCTTAGGACCCCTGAGGGACGAGCAGTACTTC	CASSLGPLRDEQYF
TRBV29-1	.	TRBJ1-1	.	TGCAGCGTTGTCGCGGGCTTCACTGAAGCTTTCTTT	CSVVAGFTEAFF
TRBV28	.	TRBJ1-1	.	TGTGCCAGCAGTTTATTTGGGATGGGGGTGAACACTGAAGCTTTCTTT	CASSLFGMGVNTEAFF
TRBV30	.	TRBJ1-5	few	TGTGCCTGGAGTGTACGAGTGTTGGGGGGTTATAGCAATCAGCCCCAGCATTTT	CAWSVRVLGGYSNQPQHF
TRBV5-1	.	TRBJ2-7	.	TGCGCCAGCAGCTTCGGCGGCCAGCAGGGCTACGAGCAGTACTTC	CASSFGGQQGYEQYF
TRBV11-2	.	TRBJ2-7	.	TGTGCCAGCAGCTTAACAGACTCCTACGAGCAGTACTTC	CASSLTDSYEQYF
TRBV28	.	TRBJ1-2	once	TGTGCCAGCAGTTCGGACAGTACGTCCTATGGCTACACCTTC	CASSSDSTSYGYTF
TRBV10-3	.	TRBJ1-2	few	TGTGCCATCAGTGATTCCAGGACGGTAGATGGCTACACCTTC	CAISDSRTVDGYTF
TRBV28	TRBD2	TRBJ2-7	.	TGTGCCAGCAGCGCCGGACTAGCGGACCGTTACGAGCAGTACTTC	CASSAGLADRYEQYF
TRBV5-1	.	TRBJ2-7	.	TGCGCCAGCAGCTTGTTCGTGGGGGACGGGCTATCCTACGAGCAGTACTTC	CASSLFVGDGLSYEQYF
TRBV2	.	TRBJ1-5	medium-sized	TGTGCCAGCAGTGACGACATTAGCAATCAGCCCCAGCATTTT	CASSDDISNQPQHF
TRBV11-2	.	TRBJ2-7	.	TGTGCCAGCAGCCCCCCTGCCAACTCCTACGAGCAGTACTTC	CASSPPANSYEQYF
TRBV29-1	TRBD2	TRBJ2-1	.	TGCAGCGTTGTAAGCGGGGCCTACAATGAGCAGTTCTTC	CSVVSGAYNEQFF
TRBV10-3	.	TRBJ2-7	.	TGTGCCACCACCGTGGGGCCGGGCTACGAGCAGTACTTC	CATTVGPGYEQYF
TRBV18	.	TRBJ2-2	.	TGTGCCAGCTCTCGTCTCTCGGGGGCGGAGCTGTTTTTT	CASSRLSGAELFF